This TCR beta chain is drawn from a study of blood T cell repertoires in COVID-19. For the study at large: The study drew acute and convalescent COVID-19 samples from the United States, Italy and Spain. The cDNA or gDNA used as material had been derived from T cells, B-cell-depleted T cells, or PBMCs.

The CDR3 is made up of 17 amino acids. V lost 6 bases and J lost 6; bases outside the gene matches: 19. CDR1 SGHRS and CDR2 YFSETQ come from the germline V gene. Methods used by the authors: Reference gene primers were amplified, and this amplification served to estimate nucleated cell counts. Libraries were prepared by immunoSEQ multiplex PCR; TCRdb keeps only in-frame clonotypes and omits some of them. Clone size and the V and J calls come from that table; the DNA yielded D and trimming. The sample consists of 200,000 to 250,000 clones, 86% of them appearing once. The V gene is TRBV5-1, the J gene TRBJ2-3; 7 nucleotides align to TRBD2. The sequenced sample was peripheral blood. This TCR derives from a woman in her fifties or sixties with acute or convalescent COVID-19. In DNA form, the CDR3 reads TGCGCCAGCACCCTCGACTACGGGCGCGGGGGTGTGGATACGCAGTATTTT. Protein sequence: CASTLDYGRGGVDTQYF.